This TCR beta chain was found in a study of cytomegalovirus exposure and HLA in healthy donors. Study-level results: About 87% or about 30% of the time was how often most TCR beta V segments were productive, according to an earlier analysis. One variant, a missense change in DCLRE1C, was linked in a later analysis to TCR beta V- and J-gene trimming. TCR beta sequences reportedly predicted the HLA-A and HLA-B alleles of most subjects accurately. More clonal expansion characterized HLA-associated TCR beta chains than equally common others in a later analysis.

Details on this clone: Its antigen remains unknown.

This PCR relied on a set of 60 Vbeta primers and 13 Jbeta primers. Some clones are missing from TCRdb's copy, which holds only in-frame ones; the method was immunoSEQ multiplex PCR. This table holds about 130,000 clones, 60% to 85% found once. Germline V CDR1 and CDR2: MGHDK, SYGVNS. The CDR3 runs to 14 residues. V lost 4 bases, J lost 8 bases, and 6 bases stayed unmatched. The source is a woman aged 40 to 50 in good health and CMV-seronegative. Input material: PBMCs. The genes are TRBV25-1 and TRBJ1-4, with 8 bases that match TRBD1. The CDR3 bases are TGTGCCAGCAGTGCGGACAGGGAGGACGAAAAACTGTTTTTT. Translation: CASSADREDEKLFF.